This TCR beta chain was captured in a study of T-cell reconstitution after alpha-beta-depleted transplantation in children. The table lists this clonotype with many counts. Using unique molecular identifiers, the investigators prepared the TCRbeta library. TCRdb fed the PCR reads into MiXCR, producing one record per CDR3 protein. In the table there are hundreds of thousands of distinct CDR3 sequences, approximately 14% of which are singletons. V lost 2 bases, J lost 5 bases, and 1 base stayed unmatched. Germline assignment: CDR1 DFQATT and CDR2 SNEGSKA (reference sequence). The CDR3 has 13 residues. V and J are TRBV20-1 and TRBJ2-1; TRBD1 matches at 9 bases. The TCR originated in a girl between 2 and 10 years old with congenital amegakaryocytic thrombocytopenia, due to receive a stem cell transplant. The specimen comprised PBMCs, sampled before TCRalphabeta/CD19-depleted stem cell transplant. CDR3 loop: CSARWDRDNEQFF. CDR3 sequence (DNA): TGCAGTGCTAGATGGGACAGGGACAATGAGCAGTTCTTC.